The entry that follows covers one TCR beta chain sequence. Its antigen remains unknown. Germline loops: CDR1 MNHEY, CDR2 SMNVEV (reference sequence). The CDR3 covers 16 residues. The J segment lost 4 bases and the V segment lost 4 bases, leaving 10 bases of the junction unmatched. This specimen belongs to a study of T-cell reconstitution after alpha-beta-depleted transplantation in children. Study results and caveats: Fresh T-cell production supplied most of the T-cell counts and diversity seen one year after transplant. Reportedly, only several hundred clones from non-depleted graft cells drove alpha-beta T-cell counts at about two months.

The authors prepared the TCRbeta library with unique molecular identifiers. TCRdb fed the PCR reads into MiXCR, producing one record per CDR3 protein. The data show 90,000 to 100,000 distinct CDR3 sequences, about a quarter seen once. The sequence came from a boy between 2 and 10 years old with acute lymphoblastic leukemia, due to receive a stem cell transplant. Sequenced material: PBMCs, taken before TCRalphabeta/CD19-depleted stem cell transplant. V gene TRBV27 combines with J gene TRBJ2-1, with TRBD2 matching 7 bases. Written as DNA, the CDR3 is TGTGCCAGCAGTTCCCCTTTTAGCGGGCCTTACAATGAGCAGTTCTTC. Protein sequence: CASSSPFSGPYNEQFF.